This T cell receptor beta chain emerged from a study of tumor-infiltrating lymphocytes in primary liver carcinoma. Looking at the study overall: There were roughly 3.5 to 7.5 million productive TCRbeta reads per sample, a yield similar across tissue types.

Study observations and caveats: Less overlap was seen in tumor-adjacent and tumor-blood pairs than in tumor region pairs.

In regard to this clonotype: Its antigen is unidentified. The junction and the germline gene differ at one end; a read error may be behind it.

Starting from approximately 470 ng of total RNA, TCR beta cDNA was produced with a primer in the constant region. ARM-PCR was slightly modified, and three nested multiplex PCR rounds with it gave rise to the TCR beta libraries. PCR rounds one and two used TRBV1-TRBV30 forward primers with a C-beta reverse primer for 9 to 10 cycles each. Each CDR3 protein is one row after TCRdb ran MiXCR on the multiplex PCR reads. The data contain 310,000 or so distinct CDR3 sequences, approximately 64% of them seen just once; the ten biggest clones take up roughly 6%. The CDR3 is 14 amino acids. From germline, CDR1 is SGHDT and CDR2 YYEEEE. Germline DNA was extracted too, while blood RNA derived from unsorted whole blood.

The V call is TRBV5-6, the J call TRBJ1-2; D is undetermined. The source material was peripheral blood. The origin of this receptor is a man aged 35 to 55 with primary liver carcinoma and hepatitis B virus infection. CDR3 sequence (DNA): TGTGCCAGCAGCTTCTTCGTCACTAACTATGGCTACAGCTTC. Translation: CASSFFVTNYGYSF.